These 25 T cell receptor beta chains were all obtained from the same sample, sequenced in a study of CD8+ T cells in alopecia areata. The treatment was: oral pan-JAK inhibitor, 5-10 mg twice daily. Sequencing used cDNA as its template, made by extracting RNA and reverse transcribing it. Sequencing used immunoSEQ multiplex PCR; TCRdb keeps in-frame clones, though not all of them. The sample gives about 220,000 clones, under 75% of which show up once; 1.5% to 2% is in the top ten. Sequenced here: CD4+ T cells sorted from blood, sampled at week 4, from a patient treated with tofacitinib. The receptors were sampled from a human donor with alopecia areata.

The V call is TRBV10-2, the J call TRBJ2-1; D is unresolved. Germline values: CDR1 WSHSY, CDR2 SAAADI. Trimming took off 6 bases at V and 12 bases at J, with 24 bases between the two ends. There are 15 residues in the CDR3. The CDR3 here is CASRPQDRIQLGQFF. In DNA form, the CDR3 reads TGCGCCAGCAGACCACAAGACCGTATACAACTCGGGCAGTTCTTC.

This chain connects TRBV2 to TRBJ2-7; D not resolved. The CDR3 has 13 amino acids. Germline V CDR1 and CDR2: SNHLY, FYNNEI. V was cut by 7 bases and J by 1 base, with 11 bases left in between. The CDR3, as DNA: TGTGCCAGCAATTATATGGAGTCCTACGAGCAGTACTTC. As protein: CASNYMESYEQYF.

This clone was seen more than once but under ten times. V is TRBV14 and J is TRBJ1-2; D possibly corresponds to TRBD1 (5 bases). Per the germline V gene, CDR1 is SGHDN and CDR2 is FVKESK. This CDR3 contains 14 residues. V was clipped by 1 base and J by 4 bases, with 10 bases between them. The CDR3: CASSQVRGGYGYTF. For the CDR3, the DNA is TGTGCCAGCAGCCAAGTGAGGGGAGGCTATGGCTACACCTTC.

V gene TRBV29-1 combines with J gene TRBJ2-3; 8 bases align to TRBD1. Germline-derived CDR1 and CDR2 are SQVTM and ANQGSEA. This CDR3 has 13 residues. With V trimmed by 3 bases and J by 5 bases, 4 bases remained unmatched. The CDR3 reads CSVETRGRDTQYF. The CDR3 DNA reads TGCAGCGTTGAGACCAGGGGGCGAGATACGCAGTATTTT.

This clone was seen more than once but under ten times. This rearrangement joins TRBV25-1 to TRBJ2-5, with 12 bases fitting TRBD1. The V and J ends lost 0 bases and 7 bases, in that order; junction bases with no gene match: 9. The CDR3 totals 17 residues. CDR1 is MGHDK, CDR2 SYGVNS, per germline. For the CDR3, the DNA is TGTGCCAGCAGTGAATATAGGGGGACAGGGGGCTCGATGACCCAGTACTTC. This translates into CASSEYRGTGGSMTQYF.

This clone occurred a few times. The chain employs TRBV27 and TRBJ2-2, with D possibly matching TRBD2 (5 bases). The germline gives CDR1 MNHEY, CDR2 SMNVEV (reference sequence). Trimming took off 2 bases at V and 6 bases at J, with 7 bases between the two ends. The CDR3 sequence is 13 residues long. In nucleotides, the CDR3 is TGTGCCAGCAGTTTACTAGCATCCGGGGAGCTGTTTTTT. This codes for CASSLLASGELFF.

This clone was detected only a few times. Other nucleotide sequences from this sample produce the same CDR3. The chain employs TRBV29-1 and TRBJ1-2; D unclear. CDR1 is SQVTM and CDR2 is ANQGSEA in the germline V gene. The CDR3 covers 9 residues. The V end was cut by 3 bases, the J end by 7 bases, with 3 bases between. CDR3 loop: CSVDGGYTF. The CDR3 DNA reads TGCAGCGTTGATGGTGGCTACACCTTC. Looking up the rest from reference TRBV29-1 and TRBJ1-2 gives the full variable domain: SAVISQKPSRDICQRGTSLTIQCQVDSQVTMMFWYRQQPGQSLTLIATANQGSEATYESGFVIDKFPISRPNLTFSTLTVSNMSPEDSSIYLCSVDGGYTFGSGTRLTVV.

This clone was counted a few times. The chain employs TRBV7-9 and TRBJ1-1; D gene ambiguous. This CDR3 is 11 amino acids long. Trimming left V 3 bases short and J 3 bases short, with 2 bases between. The germline CDR1 and CDR2 sequences are SEHNR and FQNEAQ (reference sequence). CDR3 coding DNA: TGTGCCAGCAGCTTCGACACTGAAGCTTTCTTT. Translating it yields CASSFDTEAFF.

The chain has TRBV30 and TRBJ1-2; D perhaps matches TRBD1 (6 bases). Between the trimmed V and J ends, which lost 2 bases and 1 base, there was a span of 14 bases. Germline V CDR1 and CDR2: GTSNPN, SVGIG (reference sequence). This CDR3 has 15 residues. The CDR3 sequence: CAWSPLGGINYGYTF. CDR3 sequence (DNA): TGTGCCTGGAGTCCCCTAGGGGGGATTAACTATGGCTACACCTTC.

This chain joins TRBV5-1 and TRBJ1-4; no reliable D call. The CDR3 length is 14 residues. V was shortened by 5 bases and J by 0 bases, with 8 bases between the two germline ends. From germline, CDR1 is SGHRS and CDR2 YFSETQ. The CDR3 is CASRKDPTNEKLFF. The CDR3 region has the DNA TGCGCCAGCAGAAAGGACCCAACTAATGAAAAACTGTTTTTT.

This rearrangement joins TRBV7-2 to TRBJ2-7, with D perhaps TRBD1 or TRBD2 (5 bases each). The V end lost 0 bases, the J end lost 3 bases, and 9 bases lay between the germline ends. There are 14 residues in the CDR3. CDR1 and CDR2 from the germline V gene are SGHTA and FQGNSA. Here the CDR3 DNA reads TGTGCCAGCAGCTTAGCCCGGGACCGCTACGAGCAGTACTTC. Its translation is CASSLARDRYEQYF.

CDR3 sequence: CAWSVNSGREQFF. CDR3 bases: TGTGCCTGGAGTGTAAATAGCGGGCGGGAGCAGTTCTTC. The chain combines TRBV30 with TRBJ2-1; TRBD2 matches 7 bases. This CDR3 has 13 residues. V was pared by 0 bases and J by 10 bases, with 6 bases of the junction left unmatched. Germline-derived CDR1 and CDR2 are GTSNPN and SVGIG (reference sequence).

This clone was found once. This CDR3 reads CASSLSRGVNSPLHF. In DNA, the CDR3 is TGTGCCAGCAGTTTATCGCGGGGAGTTAATTCACCCCTCCACTTT. The genes are TRBV27 and TRBJ1-6; unclear D gene. V lost 0 bases, J lost 6 bases, and 9 bases lay in between. Germline V lookup: CDR1 MNHEY, CDR2 SMNVEV (reference sequence). The CDR3 spans 15 residues.

A few counts support this clone. This chain connects TRBV19 to TRBJ2-3; D is perhaps TRBD2 (6 bases). Trimming cost V 6 bases and J 2 bases, with 18 bases left between them. From germline, CDR1 is LNHDA and CDR2 SQIVND (reference sequence). The CDR3 loop spans 16 amino acids. For the CDR3, the DNA is TGTGCCAGTAGAAAGGCCGGGACTTACCACACAGATACGCAGTATTTT. Translation: CASRKAGTYHTDTQYF.

On this clone: As the CDR3 is not closed by the conserved phenylalanine or tryptophan, this likely results from a read error. The chain uses TRBV7-2 and TRBJ1-1; a weak D match, TRBD1 (5 bases). CDR3 size: 14 residues. V lost 3 bases, J lost 0 bases, and 8 bases lay in between. Germline CDR1 is SGHTA and CDR2 is FQGNSA. The CDR3, as DNA: TGTGCCAGCAGCTTTTCGGGGGTGAACACTGAAGCTTTCCTT. It specifies CASSFSGVNTEAFL.

V and J are TRBV25-1 and TRBJ2-2; 9 nucleotides match TRBD1. Germline loops: CDR1 MGHDK, CDR2 SYGVNS. V lost 4 bases, J lost 7 bases, and 13 bases stayed unmatched. CDR3 length equals 17 residues. The CDR3 loop reads CASSALGGQGVGGELFF. The DNA for the CDR3 is TGTGCCAGCAGTGCCCTCGGGGGACAGGGAGTCGGCGGGGAGCTGTTTTTT.

CDR3 residues: CASLEATGNEQFF. CDR3 DNA sequence: TGTGCCAGCTTAGAAGCGACAGGGAATGAGCAGTTCTTC. The V gene is TRBV27, the J gene TRBJ2-1, with 7 bases lining up with TRBD1. CDR3 length: 13 amino acids. Germline V CDR1 and CDR2: MNHEY, SMNVEV (reference sequence). The trim removed 8 bases at V and 7 bases at J, leaving 8 bases unmatched.

The rearrangement uses TRBV6-6 and TRBJ2-7; 10 bases agree with TRBD1. The CDR3 length is 14 residues. Germline V gene data show CDR1 as MNHNY and CDR2 as SVGAGI (reference sequence). Losses at the gene ends were 7 bases for V and 3 bases for J; bases not matched to a gene: 6. The chain's CDR3 is CASKIGQGDYEQYF. Here the CDR3 DNA reads TGTGCCAGCAAAATCGGACAGGGGGACTACGAGCAGTACTTC.

The chain links TRBV2 to TRBJ2-5; 8 bases fit TRBD2. Germline V gives CDR1 SNHLY, CDR2 FYNNEI. Trimming took 6 bases from V and 1 from J; bases not matched to a gene: 4. The CDR3 covers 14 residues. This CDR3 is CASRTRGGQETQYF. For the CDR3, the DNA is TGTGCCAGCAGGACCCGGGGGGGCCAAGAGACCCAGTACTTC. The entire variable domain, with the rest obtained from reference TRBV2 and TRBJ2-5, is as follows: EPEVTQTPSHQVTQMGQEVILRCVPISNHLYFYWYRQILGQKVEFLVSFYNNEISEKSEIFDDQFSVERPDGSNFTLKIRSTKLEDSAMYFCASRTRGGQETQYFGPGTRLLVL.

The chain employs TRBV5-1 and TRBJ2-2; tentatively, D is TRBD1 or TRBD2 (5 bases each). Trimming stripped 2 bases from V and 2 bases from J, with 13 bases between. Germline-derived CDR1 and CDR2 are SGHRS and YFSETQ. The CDR3 runs to 16 residues. DNA for the CDR3: TGCGCCAGCAGCTTTGGGGGATCCCCAAACACCGGGGAGCTGTTTTTT. It codes for CASSFGGSPNTGELFF. Combining the CDR3 with reference TRBV5-1 and TRBJ2-2 gives the whole variable domain KAGVTQTPRYLIKTRGQQVTLSCSPISGHRSVSWYQQTPGQGLQFLFEYFSETQRNKGNFPGRFSGRQFSNSRSEMNVSTLELGDSALYLCASSFGGSPNTGELFFGEGSRLTVL.

This chain joins TRBV6-1 and TRBJ2-7; D might be TRBD1 or TRBD2, each matching 6 bases. Trimming cost V 7 bases and J 2 bases, with 15 bases left between them. Germline V CDR1 and CDR2: MNHNS, SASEGT. This CDR3 has 14 amino acids. Here the CDR3 reads CASTKAGQAYEQYF. In DNA, the CDR3 is TGTGCCAGCACCAAGGCGGGACAAGCCTACGAGCAGTACTTC.

The chain carries TRBV20-1 and TRBJ2-1, with D uncertain. The germline V gene has CDR1 DFQATT and CDR2 SNEGSKA (reference sequence). The CDR3 has 10 amino acids. Trimming removed 1 base at V and 9 bases at J, with 4 bases between. The CDR3 nucleotides are TGCAGTGCTAGAGTGGGTGAGCAGTTCTTC. Protein product: CSARVGEQFF.

The chain is built from TRBV9 and TRBJ2-1; TRBD2 matches at 13 bases. Germline CDR1 reads SGDLS; CDR2 reads YYNGEE. The V segment lost 4 bases and the J segment 6 bases; nucleotides outside the gene matches: 4. The CDR3 length is 15 residues. CDR3: CASSLGLAGTNEQFF. The CDR3 nucleotides are TGTGCCAGCAGCTTGGGACTAGCGGGGACCAATGAGCAGTTCTTC.

J is TRBJ2-1 and V is TRBV29-1; 10 nucleotides agree with TRBD1. This CDR3 contains 15 residues. Losses at the gene ends were 7 bases for V and 6 bases for J; bases not matched to a gene: 12. Germline CDR1 is SQVTM and CDR2 is ANQGSEA. The CDR3 here is CSDPSRDRGANEQFF. Written as DNA, the CDR3 is TGCAGCGATCCCTCCCGGGACAGGGGAGCCAATGAGCAGTTCTTC.

The CDR3 region has the DNA TGTGCCAGCAGCTTAGAAAGTACCGGGGAGCTGTTTTTT. It codes for CASSLESTGELFF. The rearrangement joins TRBV13 to TRBJ2-2; D remains ambiguous. The CDR3 length is 13 residues. Germline V gene sequence: CDR1 PRHDT, CDR2 FYEKMQ (reference sequence). Trimming removed 1 base at V and 5 bases at J, with 5 bases between.